The next 20 T cell receptor beta chains were all read from a single sample in a study of blood T cell repertoires in COVID-19. Libraries were prepared by immunoSEQ multiplex PCR; TCRdb keeps only in-frame clonotypes and omits some of them. The sample shows 160,000 or so clones, about 81% of them seen only once. Material for sequencing was peripheral blood. These receptors originate from a human donor in a cohort sampled during active COVID-19.

V and J are TRBV19 and TRBJ1-5; TRBD1 might be the D (5 bases). Looked up from germline, CDR1 is LNHDA and CDR2 is SQIVND (reference sequence). The CDR3 is 13 residues long. Trimming removed 11 bases from V and 4 bases from J, with 15 bases in between. CDR3 loop: CAGSGGGNQPQHF. In DNA, the CDR3 is TGTGCCGGGTCTGGGGGGGGGAATCAGCCCCAGCATTTT.

This clone was seen just once. The chain employs TRBV7-2 and TRBJ2-5; 9 bases align to TRBD1. Germline CDR1 and CDR2: SGHTA and FQGNSA. The CDR3 covers 15 residues. Trimming at V came to 2 bases and at J to 2 bases, leaving 3 bases not matched to a gene. DNA of the CDR3: TGTGCCAGCAGCTTATCCGGGACAGGGCAAGAGACCCAGTACTTC. It codes for CASSLSGTGQETQYF.

The chain has TRBV6-1 and TRBJ1-5, with D perhaps TRBD1 (5 bases). The CDR3 is made up of 14 amino acids. V was cut by 6 bases and J by 7 bases, with 16 bases left in between. Germline CDR1 and CDR2: MNHNS and SASEGT. The CDR3 DNA reads TGTGCCAGCAGAATGGGGCAGGCGGAACAGCCCCAGCATTTT. Its translation is CASRMGQAEQPQHF.

J is TRBJ2-7 and V is TRBV5-1; tentatively, D is TRBD1 (5 bases). The CDR3 spans 13 residues. Germline loops: CDR1 SGHRS, CDR2 YFSETQ. The V end was cut by 0 bases, the J end by 6 bases, with 10 bases between. CDR3 residues: CASSLERGGEQYF. Written as DNA, the CDR3 is TGCGCCAGCAGCTTGGAAAGGGGTGGCGAGCAGTACTTC.

The chain links TRBV4-3 to TRBJ2-7, with 8 bases identical to TRBD1. This CDR3 has 15 residues. J was trimmed by 1 base and V by 1 base; bases with no gene match: 3. Germline V CDR1 and CDR2: LGHNA, YSLEER. The chain's CDR3 is CASSQVTGGSYEQYF. In DNA, the CDR3 is TGCGCCAGCAGCCAAGTTACAGGGGGTTCCTACGAGCAGTACTTC.

This clone was counted only a few times. This chain joins TRBV5-1 and TRBJ2-3, with 15 bases aligning to TRBD2. The J segment lost 4 bases and the V segment lost 4 bases, leaving 1 base of the junction unmatched. Germline V CDR1 and CDR2: SGHRS, YFSETQ. The CDR3 is made up of 15 amino acids. CDR3 DNA sequence: TGCGCCAGCAGCAGGACTAGCGGGGGGGCAGATACGCAGTATTTT. This encodes CASSRTSGGADTQYF.

V is TRBV10-3 and J is TRBJ2-2, with 10 positions matching TRBD1. The CDR3 sequence is 15 residues long. Germline CDR1 and CDR2: ENHRY and SYGVKD. The ends lost 8 bases at V and 4 bases at J; junction bases unmatched: 7. CDR3 sequence (DNA): TGTGCCATCGGTAGACAGGGGGCGCCCACCGGGGAGCTGTTTTTT. This gives the protein CAIGRQGAPTGELFF.

The chain combines TRBV6-2 or TRBV6-3 with TRBJ1-4; TRBD1 matches 7 bases. V shed 5 bases, J shed 1 base, and the junction held 7 bases outside the gene matches. The germline V gene encodes CDR1 MNHEY and CDR2 SVGEGT. The CDR3 spans 16 residues. CDR3 sequence: CASSTGQVLTNEKLFF. DNA for the CDR3: TGTGCCAGCAGTACCGGACAGGTCCTAACTAATGAAAAACTGTTTTTT.

The chain links TRBV4-3 to TRBJ1-3, with D uncertain. V lost 0 bases and J 4 bases, leaving 19 bases between the germline ends. This CDR3 is built from 18 residues. Germline V gene lookup returns CDR1 LGHNA and CDR2 YSLEER. CDR3 nucleotide sequence: TGCGCCAGCAGCCAAGATTTCCCGGCGGCATCTGGGGGAAACACCATATATTTT. Residues: CASSQDFPAASGGNTIYF.

This chain links TRBV29-1 with TRBJ2-5; D might be TRBD1 (6 bases). Trimming shortened V by 7 bases and J by 0 bases, and 12 bases separated the two germline ends. Germline V gives CDR1 SQVTM, CDR2 ANQGSEA. The CDR3 contains 13 residues. This CDR3 is CSAVQGYQETQYF. As DNA, the CDR3 is TGCAGCGCCGTGCAGGGGTACCAAGAGACCCAGTACTTC. Full variable domain (remainder filled in from reference TRBV29-1 and TRBJ2-5): SAVISQKPSRDICQRGTSLTIQCQVDSQVTMMFWYRQQPGQSLTLIATANQGSEATYESGFVIDKFPISRPNLTFSTLTVSNMSPEDSSIYLCSAVQGYQETQYFGPGTRLLVL.

The CDR3, as DNA: TGTGCCAGCAGATCACCCGCGGACAGCTCCCCCTCCTACGAGCAGTACTTC. This translates into CASRSPADSSPSYEQYF. The chain combines TRBV28 with TRBJ2-7, with a possible D match to TRBD1 (6 bases). V was cut by 6 bases and J by 0 bases, with 21 bases left in between. The CDR3 extends over 17 amino acids. Germline loops: CDR1 MDHEN, CDR2 SYDVKM.

The chain combines TRBV24-1 with TRBJ2-2; D gene ambiguous. Trimming removed 4 bases from V and 3 bases from J, with 17 bases in between. CDR3 size: 17 residues. CDR1 is KGHDR and CDR2 is SFDVKD in the germline V gene. CDR3 amino acids: CATSDPDRVADTGELFF. For the CDR3, the DNA is TGTGCCACCAGTGACCCCGACCGTGTGGCGGACACCGGGGAGCTGTTTTTT.

CDR3 nucleotides: TGTGCCACCAGTGATCGACTAGCGGGTGGTGATGAGCAGTTCTTC. Amino acid sequence: CATSDRLAGGDEQFF. The V call is TRBV24-1, the J call TRBJ2-1; TRBD2 matches 10 bases. The CDR3 has 15 amino acids. Germline trimming cut 3 bases from V and 8 bases from J; bases unmatched to any gene: 6. Per germline, CDR1 KGHDR and CDR2 SFDVKD.

This chain joins TRBV18 and TRBJ2-5; 9 bases are shared with TRBD2. J was trimmed by 0 bases and V by 4 bases; bases with no gene match: 3. CDR1 KGHSH and CDR2 LQKENI come from the germline V gene. CDR3 length equals 15 residues. CDR3 coding DNA: TGTGCCAGCTCACTAGCGGGGGCGTACCAAGAGACCCAGTACTTC. This encodes CASSLAGAYQETQYF.

This sequence joins TRBV13 and TRBJ1-2; 9 bases agree with TRBD1. The CDR3 is 15 amino acids. Germline CDR1 PRHDT, CDR2 FYEKMQ (reference sequence). The junction had 4 bases not matched to a gene; V was cut back by 5 bases and J by 0 bases. The CDR3 nucleotides read TGTGCCAGCAGCCCGAGACAGGGGGCTAACTATGGCTACACCTTC. Its protein product is CASSPRQGANYGYTF.

This clone was observed once. The chain couples TRBV5-5 to TRBJ1-1, with D possibly being TRBD1 (6 bases). The length of the CDR3 is 15 residues. Germline CDR1 SGHKS, CDR2 YYEKEE (reference sequence). Trimming removed 1 base from V and 1 base from J, with 11 bases in between. CDR3 in DNA: TGTGCCAGCAGCTTGCTGCCAGGGGAGAACACTGAAGCTTTCTTT. This codes for CASSLLPGENTEAFF.

V is TRBV28 and J is TRBJ1-2, with a possible D match to TRBD1 (6 bases). CDR3 size: 15 residues. Germline V gene data show CDR1 as MDHEN and CDR2 as SYDVKM. Trimming removed 7 bases at V and 2 bases at J, with 17 bases between. The CDR3, as DNA: TGTGCCAGCACGGGACATAAACAGGGAAACTATGGCTACACCTTC. Its translation is CASTGHKQGNYGYTF.

The rearrangement links TRBV25-1 to TRBJ1-3; D is uncertain. Trimming took off 5 bases at V and 2 bases at J, with 10 bases between the two ends. The CDR3 is made up of 14 amino acids. Germline-derived CDR1 and CDR2 are MGHDK and SYGVNS. The CDR3, as DNA: TGTGCCAGCAGTCCGGCCGAGGCTGGAAACACCATATATTTT. Translated, it gives CASSPAEAGNTIYF.

The V gene is TRBV27, the J gene TRBJ2-1; D remains ambiguous. The CDR3 length is 17 residues. Trimming took off 5 bases at V and 0 bases at J, with 17 bases between the two ends. Looked up from germline, CDR1 is MNHEY and CDR2 is SMNVEV (reference sequence). CDR3 in amino acids: CASSTHPKSSSYNEQFF. CDR3 sequence (DNA): TGTGCCAGCAGTACCCATCCCAAATCGAGCTCCTACAATGAGCAGTTCTTC.

The chain links TRBV6-2 or TRBV6-3 to TRBJ2-2, with 7 bases lining up with TRBD2. Germline V lookup: CDR1 MNHEY, CDR2 SVGEGT. V lost 2 bases to trimming and J lost 5 bases; unmatched junction nucleotides: 5. This CDR3 spans 15 amino acids. The CDR3 bases are TGTGCCAGCAGTTACGGCGGGAGTGGAACCGGGGAGCTGTTTTTT. This codes for CASSYGGSGTGELFF.